This is a list of T cell receptor beta chains from one sample in a study of T cell responses to AZD1222 COVID-19 vaccine. Using immunoSEQ multiplex PCR, the repertoire was profiled, and TCRdb retains in-frame clones only, with some absent. The table lists under 200,000 clones, 92% of them singletons. The source material was peripheral blood, sampled on day 0 of MenACWY control vaccination. The receptors here all came from an adult in good health. Each CDR3 is given with its conserved first and last residue. A D gene is named only where the DNA matches it firmly. Clone size appears in some rows only: once, few, many, or a class for an expanded clone.

TRBJ2-5,.,.,TRBV5-6,TGTGCCAGCAGCTTGCTACAAGAGACCCAGTACTTC,CASSLLQETQYF
TRBJ1-4,.,.,TRBV7-9,TGTGCCAGCAGCTTAACGCAGGGAAGGGAAAAACTGTTTTTT,CASSLTQGREKLFF
TRBJ2-2,once,.,TRBV19,TGTGCCAGTGGTCCGGGGGGGGAGCTGTTTTTT,CASGPGGELFF
TRBJ2-1,.,.,TRBV10-3,TGTGCCATCAGTGAGTCGAAATCCCAAGTCAATGAGCAGTTCTTC,CAISESKSQVNEQFF
TRBJ1-4,.,.,TRBV7-2,TGTGCCAGCAGCCGTACCCCAACTAATGAAAAACTGTTTTTT,CASSRTPTNEKLFF
TRBJ1-4,few,.,TRBV29-1,TGCAGCGTTCTTGCAACTAATGAAAAACTGTTTTTT,CSVLATNEKLFF
TRBJ1-3,few,.,TRBV2,TGTGCCAGGAGGGACACGAGCTCTGGAAACACCATATATTTT,CARRDTSSGNTIYF
TRBJ1-1,.,TRBD1,TRBV5-1,TGCGCCAGCAGCCGAGGGACAGGGTCACAGGCTTTCTTT,CASSRGTGSQAFF
TRBJ1-6,few,TRBD1,TRBV29-1,TGCAGCGTTGAACCCCGGGACAGGGGGCGACCTTCACCCCTCCACTTT,CSVEPRDRGRPSPLHF
TRBJ2-1,.,.,TRBV9,TGTGCCAGCAGCCCCAGCGGGCCCACCTACAATGAGCAGTTCTTC,CASSPSGPTYNEQFF
TRBJ1-1,.,.,TRBV11-3,TGTGCCAGCAGCTTAGATATAAGAGCTGAAGCTTTCTTT,CASSLDIRAEAFF
TRBJ1-4,.,.,TRBV3-1/TRBV3-2,TGTGCCAGCAGTTTCGACGGATTTAATGAAAAACTGTTTTTT,CASSFDGFNEKLFF
TRBJ2-7,.,.,TRBV29-1,TGCAGCCCCAGGGGTCCTTGCTACGAGCAGTACTTC,CSPRGPCYEQYF
TRBJ1-2,.,TRBD1,TRBV6-5,TGTGCCAGCAGTTACAGGACAGGGGACGGTAGTGGCTACACCTTC,CASSYRTGDGSGYTF
TRBJ1-6,few,.,TRBV30,TGTGCCGGGGGACTGAGGGATTCACCCCTCCACTTT,CAGGLRDSPLHF
TRBJ1-5,.,.,TRBV18,TGTGCCAGCTCACCACGGGGGAGGGAAAGCAATCAGCCCCAGCATTTT,CASSPRGRESNQPQHF
TRBJ1-5,.,TRBD1,TRBV7-9,TGTGCCAGCAGCTTGTCCCAGGGGGCTCGCAATCAGCCCCAGCATTTT,CASSLSQGARNQPQHF
TRBJ1-1,once,.,TRBV9,TGTGCCAGCAGCGTAGACCCGGATGCGAACACTGAAGCTTTCTTT,CASSVDPDANTEAFF
TRBJ2-7,.,TRBD2,TRBV5-1,TGCGCCAGCAGCGCGGATGGGACTAGCGGGTACGAGCAGTACTTC,CASSADGTSGYEQYF
TRBJ1-1,.,.,TRBV7-8,TGTGCCAGCATCGAACCCAGGCAGATGAACACTGAAGCTTTCTTT,CASIEPRQMNTEAFF
TRBJ1-5,.,.,TRBV7-2,TGTGCCAGCAGCTTACCGGGGCCTCAGCCCCAGCATTTT,CASSLPGPQPQHF
TRBJ1-5,.,.,TRBV19,TGTGCCAGTAGTGAGGGGGGCCGGGATCAGCCCCAGCATTTT,CASSEGGRDQPQHF
TRBJ2-1,few,.,TRBV3-1/TRBV3-2,TGTGCCAGCAGCCTTGAGGGTCTGGCGGGATGGTCCAATGAGCAGTTCTTC,CASSLEGLAGWSNEQFF
TRBJ2-2,few,.,TRBV19,TGTGCCAGTAGTCATTATGGGCGGAGCACCGGGGAGCTGTTTTTT,CASSHYGRSTGELFF
TRBJ1-1,.,.,TRBV4-3,TGCGCCAGCAGCCAACAGGGACTGAACACTGAAGCTTTCTTT,CASSQQGLNTEAFF
TRBJ1-1,few,.,TRBV19,TGTGCCAGTAGGATCAACACTGAAGCTTTCTTT,CASRINTEAFF
TRBJ1-1,.,TRBD1,TRBV2,TGTGCCAGCAGTTCCAGACAGGGGGACACTGAAGCTTTCTTT,CASSSRQGDTEAFF
TRBJ1-1,.,.,TRBV7-9,TGTGCCAGCAGCTTACAGGGTCAGACTTTCTTT,CASSLQGQTFF
TRBJ2-1,.,TRBD2,TRBV27,TGTGCCAGCAGTTTGTGGACTAGCGGGGGGCGGGGAGAGCAGTTCTTC,CASSLWTSGGRGEQFF
TRBJ1-1,.,.,TRBV28,TGTGCCAGCAGACCGGACGGCCGGCAGAACACTGAAGCTTTCTTT,CASRPDGRQNTEAFF
TRBJ1-2,.,.,TRBV7-2,TGTGCCAGCAGCTTAGTAAGGGTGCAAGGCTACACCTTC,CASSLVRVQGYTF
TRBJ2-2,once,.,TRBV19,TGTGCCAGTAGTATCAGCAGGGGGAACACCGGGGAGCTGTTTTTT,CASSISRGNTGELFF
TRBJ2-5,.,.,TRBV7-8,TGTGCCAGCAGCCCAGGGGTCGGACATACTGTCCAAGAGACCCAGTACTTC,CASSPGVGHTVQETQYF
TRBJ2-1,.,TRBD2,TRBV5-1,TGCGCCAGCGCCGGGGGGAACAATGAGCAGTTCTTC,CASAGGNNEQFF
TRBJ1-6,.,.,TRBV28,TGTGCCAGCGTGGGCTTTAATTCACCCCTCCACTTT,CASVGFNSPLHF
TRBJ1-5,.,TRBD1,TRBV6-5,TGTGCCAGCAGACGACAGGGGCCAAGCAATCAGCCCCAGCATTTT,CASRRQGPSNQPQHF
TRBJ1-1,.,.,TRBV6-1,TGTGCCAGCAGTGATAGTGGGAACACTGAAGCTTTCTTT,CASSDSGNTEAFF
TRBJ2-3,once,TRBD1,TRBV5-1,TGCGCCAGCAGCTCGCCTCGACAGGGCGCGGCAGATACGCAGTATTTT,CASSSPRQGAADTQYF
TRBJ1-6,.,.,TRBV7-9,TGTGCCAGCAGCTTAAATGTGGGGAATTCACCCCTCCACTTT,CASSLNVGNSPLHF
TRBJ1-5,few,.,TRBV6-1,TGTGCCAGCAGTGAAGTAGTTTATCAGCCCCAGCATTTT,CASSEVVYQPQHF
TRBJ2-1,.,.,TRBV5-5,TGTGCCAGCAGCTTGTGGTCCCCCCCCAGCAATGAGCAGTTCTTC,CASSLWSPPSNEQFF
TRBJ1-6,.,TRBD1,TRBV6-5,TGTGCCAGCGGCCTACAGGGGAGGAATTCACCCCTCCACTTT,CASGLQGRNSPLHF
TRBJ2-1,.,TRBD2,TRBV29-1,TGCAGCGTGGCGGGAGGGATCTACAATGAGCAGTTCTTC,CSVAGGIYNEQFF
TRBJ1-1,once,.,TRBV5-1,TGCGCCAGCAGCTTGTGGGTAGGGGTGAACACTGAAGCTTTCTTT,CASSLWVGVNTEAFF
TRBJ1-6,.,TRBD1,TRBV2,TGTGCCAGCAGTGAAAGTGGGTACAGGGGTTATTCACCCCTCCACTTT,CASSESGYRGYSPLHF
TRBJ2-5,.,TRBD1,TRBV11-2,TGTGCCAGCAGCTTAGATTCGGGCAGGGGGGAGACCCAGTACTTC,CASSLDSGRGETQYF
TRBJ1-1,once,.,TRBV7-9,TGTGCCAGCAGCTTAGTTTCAGGGAACACTGAAGCTTTCTTT,CASSLVSGNTEAFF
TRBJ1-6,.,.,TRBV14,TGTGCCAGCAGCCTCTACTACAATTCACCCCTCCACTTT,CASSLYYNSPLHF
TRBJ1-5,.,TRBD1,TRBV7-9,TGTGCCAGCAGCTTAGAGGGGGCAGGCAATCAGCCCCAGCATTTT,CASSLEGAGNQPQHF
TRBJ2-7,.,.,TRBV5-4,TGTGCCAGCAGCTCCTCGCCAGGTCCATACGAGCAGTACTTC,CASSSSPGPYEQYF
TRBJ1-1,.,.,TRBV11-1,TGTGCCAGCAGCATTCGCTTTTCCAGGGGAGGTGCTGAAGCTTTCTTT,CASSIRFSRGGAEAFF
TRBJ2-7,.,.,TRBV7-2,TGTGCCAGCAGCTTAACCGCCTCTACCCTCCCCTACGAGCAGTACTTC,CASSLTASTLPYEQYF
TRBJ2-5,.,.,TRBV7-7,TGTGCTAGCAGCCCACTAGGTCGAGAGACCCAGTACTTC,CASSPLGRETQYF